This entry describes one TCR beta chain. Antigen: not known. The data originate from a study of T cell responses to AZD1222 COVID-19 vaccine. Study observations and caveats: Baseline serology detected seropositivity in only six AZD1222 recipients. Donors were mostly white British, more females; clonal diversity possibly underestimated.

The protocol was immunoSEQ multiplex PCR, while the TCRdb copy is restricted to in-frame clones and leaves out a portion. The sample contains 250,000 to 300,000 clones, 90% to 95% of which appear only once. CDR1 and CDR2 from the germline V gene are LGHNT and FRNRAP. The CDR3 consists of 15 residues. V lost 0 bases to trimming and J lost 1 base, with 7 bases between them. The sequence came from an adult who received the AZD1222 COVID-19 vaccine. The rearrangement uses TRBV12-5 and TRBJ2-1, with a weak D call TRBD1 (6 bases). Sequencing was performed on peripheral blood, taken 28 days after the second AZD1222 dose. In DNA, the CDR3 is TGTGCTAGTGGTTTGGTCGGACAGTCCTACAATGAGCAGTTCTTC. It yields the protein CASGLVGQSYNEQFF.